Included here is one T cell receptor beta chain sequence, with context. These data originate in a study of blood T cell repertoires in COVID-19. Study information: Acute and convalescent COVID-19 samples came from the United States, Italy and Spain. The cDNA or gDNA used as material had been derived from T cells, B-cell-depleted T cells, or PBMCs.

Per the authors' pipeline: Amplification of reference gene primers provided the estimated nucleated cell counts. Profiling relied on immunoSEQ multiplex PCR, and the TCRdb table lists in-frame clones only, not all of them. That table gives V, J and clone size, and the DNA gave D and trimming. Of roughly 110,000 clones listed, around 88% were seen once; the top ten hold around 7%. The CDR3 sequence is 15 residues long. J lost 0 bases, V lost 2 bases, and 4 bases had no gene match. Looked up from germline, CDR1 is SGDLS and CDR2 is YYNGEE. The receptor was derived from a man aged 45-65 years with active or convalescent COVID-19. The sequenced sample was peripheral blood. The V call is TRBV9, the J call TRBJ2-7; 8 nucleotides line up with TRBD2. CDR3 residues: CASSVDSGSSYEQYF. The CDR3 DNA reads as TGTGCCAGCAGCGTCGACAGCGGGAGCTCCTACGAGCAGTACTTC.